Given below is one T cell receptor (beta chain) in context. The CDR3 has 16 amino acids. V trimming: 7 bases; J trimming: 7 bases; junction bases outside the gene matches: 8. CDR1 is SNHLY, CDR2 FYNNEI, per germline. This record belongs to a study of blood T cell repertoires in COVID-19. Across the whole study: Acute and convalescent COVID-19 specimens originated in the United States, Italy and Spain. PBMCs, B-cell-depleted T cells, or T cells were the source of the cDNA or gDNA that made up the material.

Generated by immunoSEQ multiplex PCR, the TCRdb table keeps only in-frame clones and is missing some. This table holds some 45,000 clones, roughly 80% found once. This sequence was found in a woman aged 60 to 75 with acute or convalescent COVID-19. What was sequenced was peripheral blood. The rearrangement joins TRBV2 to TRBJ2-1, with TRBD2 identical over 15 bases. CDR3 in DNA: TGTGCCAGCACTGCGCGGACTAGCGGGGGGGCTAATGAGCAGTTCTTC. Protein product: CASTARTSGGANEQFF.